This TCR beta chain is from a study of blood T cell repertoires in COVID-19. Background on the study: Specimens from acute and convalescent COVID-19 originated in the United States, Italy and Spain.

This CDR3 contains 14 residues. V was pared by 9 bases and J by 5 bases, with 7 bases of the junction left unmatched. The germline V gene has CDR1 LNHDA and CDR2 SQIVND (reference sequence). Method: immunoSEQ multiplex PCR; TCRdb's copy keeps in-frame clones and lacks some. Of around 310,000 clones in the sample, roughly 89% were seen once. Individuals drawn from about two dozen US areas were about 18 to 95 years old. Recovered status in Cohort 3 required two negative PCRs, clearance, or symptom resolution. Source material: PBMCs or T cells enriched from blood (not recorded which). This receptor was identified in a woman in her 30s who had recovered from COVID-19. V and J are TRBV19 and TRBJ2-1; 10 bases are shared with TRBD2. CDR3 bases: TGTGCCAGCCGAGGGCTAGCGGGAGACAATGAGCAGTTCTTC. It encodes CASRGLAGDNEQFF.